This T cell receptor (beta chain) was identified in a study of shared clonotypes between healthy human individuals. The germline V and J ends were trimmed by 7 bases and 0 bases, with 13 bases remaining between them. In germline, CDR1 is WNHNN, CDR2 SYGVQD (reference sequence). This CDR3 has 14 residues. The protocol was immunoSEQ multiplex PCR, while the TCRdb copy is restricted to in-frame clones and leaves out a portion. The sample comprises 550,000 to 850,000 clones, approximately 74% of which are singletons, and 1.5% to 2% rests with the top ten. Study-wide findings and caveats: The naive CD4 repertoires of a handful of donors were compared, and roughly 5.1% of clonotypes were shared.

A word on this clone: Antigen specificity is unknown.

The chain combines TRBV10-1 with TRBJ2-7; a weak D match, TRBD2 (6 bases). The clonotype originates from a woman under 40 in good health. Sequencing used memory CD4+ T cells sorted from blood. Described subset: CD45RA-negative fraction. The DNA for the CDR3 is TGCGCCAGCACGGAGGGCGCTAGCTCCTACGAGCAGTACTTC. Translating it yields CASTEGASSYEQYF.